What follows are 15 T cell receptor beta chains derived from one specimen sequenced in a study of beta chain features in type 1 diabetes. Isolated RNA was reverse transcribed in full, so expressed TCRB transcripts were sequenced. Some clones are missing from TCRdb's copy, which holds only in-frame ones; the method was immunoSEQ multiplex PCR. The sample holds about 230,000 clones, over 8.5% seen once. Sequenced: naive CD4+ T cells from blood. These TCRs come from a young woman in good health.

This clone was observed a handful of times. The J gene is TRBJ2-7, the V gene TRBV19; D is unresolved. V was trimmed by 3 bases and J by 0 bases, leaving 9 bases between them. CDR1 is LNHDA, CDR2 SQIVND, per germline (reference sequence). The CDR3 has 14 amino acids. The CDR3 is CASSIDKSSYEQYF. CDR3 DNA sequence: TGTGCCAGTAGTATTGACAAGAGCTCCTACGAGCAGTACTTC.

The V and J genes are TRBV5-1 and TRBJ2-3; TRBD1 agrees at 9 bases. The CDR3 extends over 14 amino acids. J lost 2 bases, V lost 6 bases, and 4 bases had no gene match. Germline V CDR1 and CDR2: SGHRS, YFSETQ. The CDR3 DNA follows: TGCGCCAGCAAAGGACAGGGGCCCACAGATACGCAGTATTTT. Its translation: CASKGQGPTDTQYF.

The V call is TRBV18, the J call TRBJ2-3, with TRBD1 matching 8 bases. CDR1 and CDR2 from the germline V gene are KGHSH and LQKENI. The length of the CDR3 is 15 residues. V lost 3 bases, J lost 3 bases, and 5 bases stayed unmatched. In DNA form, the CDR3 reads TGTGCCAGCTCACCGACAGGGGATACGACAGATACGCAGTATTTT. Protein product: CASSPTGDTTDTQYF. Variable domain in full (rest from reference TRBV18 and TRBJ2-3): NAGVMQNPRHLVRRRGQEARLRCSPMKGHSHVYWYRQLPEEGLKFMVYLQKENIIDESGMPKERFSAEFPKEGPSILRIQQVVRGDSAAYFCASSPTGDTTDTQYFGPGTRLTVL.

This clone was seen a few times. V usage is TRBV10-3 and J usage is TRBJ1-1; D might be TRBD1 (6 bases). CDR1 and CDR2 (germline): ENHRY, SYGVKD. The CDR3 runs to 10 residues. Trimming stripped 11 bases from V and 7 bases from J, with 11 bases between. The CDR3 loop is CAAGADEAFF. CDR3 DNA sequence: TGTGCCGCGGGGGCAGATGAAGCTTTCTTT.

The chain recombines TRBV19 with TRBJ1-2; D uncertain. With 3 bases removed from V and 4 bases from J, the gap between germline ends came to 9 bases. The CDR3 contains 13 residues. Germline CDR1 LNHDA, CDR2 SQIVND (reference sequence). The CDR3 spells CASSIPAVYGYTF. The CDR3 coding sequence is TGTGCCAGTAGTATCCCGGCGGTCTATGGCTACACCTTC. The full variable domain, rest sourced from reference TRBV19 and TRBJ1-2, is DGGITQSPKYLFRKEGQNVTLSCEQNLNHDAMYWYRQDPGQGLRLIYYSQIVNDFQKGDIAEGYSVSREKKESFPLTVTSAQKNPTAFYLCASSIPAVYGYTFGSGTRLTVV.

This clone was found a few times. V gene TRBV30 combines with J gene TRBJ1-4, with D uncertain. Germline V gives CDR1 GTSNPN, CDR2 SVGIG (reference sequence). CDR3 size: 11 residues. V was clipped by 3 bases and J by 7 bases, with 6 bases between them. CDR3 DNA: TGTGCCTGGAGGCCAGGTGAAAAACTGTTTTTT. Protein sequence: CAWRPGEKLFF. The variable domain in full, with the rest retrieved from reference TRBV30 and TRBJ1-4, is SQTIHQWPATLVQPVGSPLSLECTVEGTSNPNLYWYRQAAGRGLQLLFYSVGIGQISSEVPQNLSASRPQDRQFILSSKKLLLSDSGFYLCAWRPGEKLFFGSGTQLSVL.

This clone was found a few times. This chain joins TRBV30 and TRBJ1-1; no definite D call. Between the trimmed V and J ends, which lost 0 bases and 11 bases, there was a span of 10 bases. The CDR3 is made up of 11 amino acids. CDR1 and CDR2 from the germline V gene are GTSNPN and SVGIG (reference sequence). CDR3 amino acids: CAWSVPGHAFF. The CDR3 DNA reads as TGTGCCTGGAGTGTACCAGGCCATGCTTTCTTT.

The chain uses TRBV19 and TRBJ2-6, with D possibly TRBD2 on 6 matching bases. The germline V gene has CDR1 LNHDA and CDR2 SQIVND (reference sequence). The CDR3 has 13 residues. Trimming stripped 9 bases from V and 1 base from J, with 7 bases between. CDR3 region: CASRGSGANVLTF. The CDR3, as DNA: TGTGCCAGCCGGGGGTCTGGGGCCAACGTCCTGACTTTC.

For the CDR3, the DNA is TGTGCCAGTAGTATAGTAAGGGATGGCAGGGAGGGCACAGATACGCAGTATTTT. Translated, it gives CASSIVRDGREGTDTQYF. The V gene is TRBV19, the J gene TRBJ2-3; weak D call: TRBD2 (6 bases). The ends were cut back, 1 base at V and 1 base at J, with 18 bases in the middle. This CDR3 is built from 18 residues. CDR1 is LNHDA, CDR2 SQIVND, per germline (reference sequence).

This clone was seen a handful of times. The chain couples TRBV2 to TRBJ2-3; D perhaps matches TRBD1 (5 bases). The CDR3 has 15 residues. Germline lookup yields CDR1 SNHLY and CDR2 FYNNEI. The germline V and J ends were trimmed by 6 bases and 0 bases, with 13 bases remaining between them. The CDR3 loop is CASSTDRVSTDTQYF. In DNA form, the CDR3 reads TGTGCCAGCAGCACCGACAGAGTAAGCACAGATACGCAGTATTTT. The entire variable domain, with the rest obtained from reference TRBV2 and TRBJ2-3, is as follows: EPEVTQTPSHQVTQMGQEVILRCVPISNHLYFYWYRQILGQKVEFLVSFYNNEISEKSEIFDDQFSVERPDGSNFTLKIRSTKLEDSAMYFCASSTDRVSTDTQYFGPGTRLTVL.

The chain carries TRBV27 and TRBJ1-1; a weak D match, TRBD1 (5 bases). Germline CDR1 reads MNHEY; CDR2 reads SMNVEV (reference sequence). The ends were cut back, 7 bases at V and 7 bases at J, with 13 bases in the middle. The CDR3 covers 12 residues. The DNA for the CDR3 is TGTGCCAGCACCCTTCAGGGTATTGAAGCTTTCTTT. Protein: CASTLQGIEAFF.

This chain connects TRBV30 to TRBJ1-5; D is possibly TRBD1 (6 bases). CDR3 length equals 13 residues. CDR1 is GTSNPN, CDR2 SVGIG, per germline (reference sequence). The V gene lost 4 bases and the J gene lost 2 bases, with 9 bases spanning the gap. CDR3 in amino acids: CAWTAGGNQPQHF. CDR3 DNA sequence: TGTGCCTGGACGGCAGGGGGCAATCAGCCCCAGCATTTT.

The table lists this clone with a few counts. The chain carries TRBV6-5 and TRBJ1-2; 7 bases are a match to TRBD1. V lost 9 bases and J lost 7; bases outside the gene matches: 11. In germline, CDR1 is MNHEY, CDR2 SVGAGI. This CDR3 contains 13 residues. Here the CDR3 reads CASRPGGSSGYTF. The CDR3 DNA reads as TGTGCCAGTCGACCAGGGGGATCGAGTGGCTACACCTTC.

This clone was seen a few times. The chain is built from TRBV7-2 and TRBJ1-2, with 8 bases aligning to TRBD1. This CDR3 region has 19 residues. V shed 4 bases and J 1 base; nucleotides not matched to a gene: 17. Germline V gives CDR1 SGHTA, CDR2 FQGNSA. DNA for the CDR3: TGTGCCAGCAGCTCACCCCTAGGACAGGGAGTAATTGATAACTATGGCTACACCTTC. Residues: CASSSPLGQGVIDNYGYTF.

This clone was observed a few times. The genes are TRBV20-1 and TRBJ2-3; D ambiguous. This CDR3 is 11 amino acids long. V lost 0 bases to trimming and J lost 7 bases, with 5 bases between them. CDR1 is DFQATT, CDR2 SNEGSKA, per germline (reference sequence). CDR3 nucleotide sequence: TGCAGTGCTAGAGATATTTATACGCAGTATTTT. This encodes CSARDIYTQYF.